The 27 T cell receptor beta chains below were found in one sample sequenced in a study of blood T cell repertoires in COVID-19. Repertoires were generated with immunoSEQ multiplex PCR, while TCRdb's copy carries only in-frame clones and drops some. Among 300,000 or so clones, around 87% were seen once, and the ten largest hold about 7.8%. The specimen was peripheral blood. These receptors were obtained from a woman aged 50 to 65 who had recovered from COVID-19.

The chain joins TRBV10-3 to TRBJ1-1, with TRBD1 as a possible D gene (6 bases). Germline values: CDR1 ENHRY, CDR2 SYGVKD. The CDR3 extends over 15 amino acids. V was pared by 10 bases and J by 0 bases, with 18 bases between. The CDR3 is CATAPRGAMNTEAFF. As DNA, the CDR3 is TGTGCCACAGCCCCCCGGGGGGCGATGAACACTGAAGCTTTCTTT.

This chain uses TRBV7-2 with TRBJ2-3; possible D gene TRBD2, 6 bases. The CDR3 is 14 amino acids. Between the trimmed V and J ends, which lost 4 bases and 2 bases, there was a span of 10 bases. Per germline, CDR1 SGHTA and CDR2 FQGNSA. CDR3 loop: CASSSGLNTDTQYF. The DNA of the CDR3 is TGTGCCAGCAGCTCGGGACTCAACACAGATACGCAGTATTTT.

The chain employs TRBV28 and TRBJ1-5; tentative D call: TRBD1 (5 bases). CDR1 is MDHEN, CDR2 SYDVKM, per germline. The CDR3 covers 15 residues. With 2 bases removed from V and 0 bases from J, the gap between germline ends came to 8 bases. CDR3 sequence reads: CASSLGGTSNQPQHF. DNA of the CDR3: TGTGCCAGCAGTTTAGGGGGGACTAGCAATCAGCCCCAGCATTTT.

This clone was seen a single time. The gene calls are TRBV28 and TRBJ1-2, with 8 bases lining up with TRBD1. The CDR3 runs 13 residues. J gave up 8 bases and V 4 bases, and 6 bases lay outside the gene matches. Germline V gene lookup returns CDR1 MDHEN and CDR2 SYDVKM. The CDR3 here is CASSYQGALGYTF. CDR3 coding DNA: TGTGCCAGCAGTTATCAGGGGGCGCTCGGCTACACCTTC.

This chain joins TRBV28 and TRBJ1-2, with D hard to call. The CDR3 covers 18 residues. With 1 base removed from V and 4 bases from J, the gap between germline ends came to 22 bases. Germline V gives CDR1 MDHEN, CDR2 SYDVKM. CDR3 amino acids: CASSLSVSGVGTLYGYTF. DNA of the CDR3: TGTGCCAGCAGTTTATCTGTGTCCGGGGTCGGTACTCTCTATGGCTACACCTTC.

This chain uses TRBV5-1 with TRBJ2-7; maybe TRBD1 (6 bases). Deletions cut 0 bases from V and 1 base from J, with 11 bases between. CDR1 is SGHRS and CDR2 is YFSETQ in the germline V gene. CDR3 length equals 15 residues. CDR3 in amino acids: CASSLGPGQSYEQYF. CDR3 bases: TGCGCCAGCAGCTTGGGCCCAGGACAGTCCTACGAGCAGTACTTC.

CDR3 nucleotides: TGTGCCAGCAGCTACCAAAAGGACAGGGTCGAAGAGCAGTACTTC. Translating gives CASSYQKDRVEEQYF. The chain is built from TRBV7-9 and TRBJ2-7; 8 bases line up with TRBD1. CDR3 size: 15 residues. Germline CDR1 reads SEHNR; CDR2 reads FQNEAQ (reference sequence). The V and J ends lost 4 bases and 7 bases, in that order; junction bases with no gene match: 12.

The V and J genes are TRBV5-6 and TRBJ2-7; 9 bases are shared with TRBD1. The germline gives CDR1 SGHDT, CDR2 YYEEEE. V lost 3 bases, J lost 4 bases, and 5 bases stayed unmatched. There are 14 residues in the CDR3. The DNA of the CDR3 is TGTGCCAGCAGCTCGGGACAGGGTGCGTACGAGCAGTACTTC. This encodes CASSSGQGAYEQYF. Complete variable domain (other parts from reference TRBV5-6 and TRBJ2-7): DAGVTQSPTHLIKTRGQQVTLRCSPKSGHDTVSWYQQALGQGPQFIFQYYEEEERQRGNFPDRFSGHQFPNYSSELNVNALLLGDSALYLCASSSGQGAYEQYFGPGTRLTVT.

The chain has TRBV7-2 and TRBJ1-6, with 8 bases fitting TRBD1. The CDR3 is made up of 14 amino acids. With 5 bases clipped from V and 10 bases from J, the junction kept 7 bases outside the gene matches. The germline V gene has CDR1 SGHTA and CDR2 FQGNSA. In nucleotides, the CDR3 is TGTGCCAGCAGCCTCAGGGGGCAGGGATCACCCCTCCACTTT. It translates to CASSLRGQGSPLHF. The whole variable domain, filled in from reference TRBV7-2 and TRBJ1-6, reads GAGVSQSPSNKVTEKGKDVELRCDPISGHTALYWYRQSLGQGLEFLIYFQGNSAPDKSGLPSDRFSAERTGGSVSTLTIQRTQQEDSAVYLCASSLRGQGSPLHFGNGTRLTVT.

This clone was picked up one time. CDR3 protein: CASSYSAGQPQHF. Written as DNA, the CDR3 is TGTGCCAGCAGTTACTCGGCGGGGCAGCCCCAGCATTTT. This chain links TRBV6-5 with TRBJ1-5; D gene unclear. The CDR3 runs to 13 residues. Germline lookup yields CDR1 MNHEY and CDR2 SVGAGI. V lost 0 bases and J 7 bases, leaving 7 bases between the germline ends.

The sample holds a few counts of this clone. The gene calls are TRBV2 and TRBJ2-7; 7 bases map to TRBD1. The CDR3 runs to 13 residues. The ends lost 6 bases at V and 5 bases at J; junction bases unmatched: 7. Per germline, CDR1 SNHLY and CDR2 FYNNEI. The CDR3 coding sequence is TGTGCCAGCAGACAAAACAGGGGAAACGAGCAGTACTTC. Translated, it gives CASRQNRGNEQYF.

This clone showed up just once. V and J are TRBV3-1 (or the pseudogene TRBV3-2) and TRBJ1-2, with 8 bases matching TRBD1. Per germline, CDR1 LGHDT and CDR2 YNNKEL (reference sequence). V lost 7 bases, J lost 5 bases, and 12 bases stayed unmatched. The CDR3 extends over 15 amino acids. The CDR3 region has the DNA TGTGCCAGCACTCAAAACCCGGGACAGGCATATGGCTACACCTTC. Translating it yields CASTQNPGQAYGYTF.

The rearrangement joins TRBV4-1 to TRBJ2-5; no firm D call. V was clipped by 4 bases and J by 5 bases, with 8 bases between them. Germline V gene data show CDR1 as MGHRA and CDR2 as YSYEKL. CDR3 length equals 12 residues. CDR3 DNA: TGCGCCAGCAGCCTAAATCTCGAGACCCAGTACTTC. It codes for CASSLNLETQYF.

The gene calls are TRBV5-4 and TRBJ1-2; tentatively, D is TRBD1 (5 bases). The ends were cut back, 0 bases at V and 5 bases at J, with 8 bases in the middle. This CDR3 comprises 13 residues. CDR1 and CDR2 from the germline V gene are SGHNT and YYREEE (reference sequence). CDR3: CASSLERTYGYTF. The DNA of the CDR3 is TGTGCCAGCAGCTTGGAACGGACATATGGCTACACCTTC.

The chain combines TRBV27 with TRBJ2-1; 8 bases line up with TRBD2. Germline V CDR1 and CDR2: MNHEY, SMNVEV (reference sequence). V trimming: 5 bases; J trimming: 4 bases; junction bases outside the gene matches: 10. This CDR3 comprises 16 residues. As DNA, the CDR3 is TGTGCCAGCAGTCCCTACCAGTTAGCGGGATACAATGAGCAGTTCTTC. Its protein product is CASSPYQLAGYNEQFF.

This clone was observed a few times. For the CDR3, the DNA is TGTGCCAGCAGCTCCGGGACAGGGGACGGCTACACCTTC. Its translation is CASSSGTGDGYTF. The chain combines TRBV6-6 with TRBJ1-2; TRBD1 matches 10 bases. Germline CDR1 reads MNHNY; CDR2 reads SVGAGI (reference sequence). V lost 6 bases and J lost 8; bases outside the gene matches: 6. The CDR3 has 13 residues.

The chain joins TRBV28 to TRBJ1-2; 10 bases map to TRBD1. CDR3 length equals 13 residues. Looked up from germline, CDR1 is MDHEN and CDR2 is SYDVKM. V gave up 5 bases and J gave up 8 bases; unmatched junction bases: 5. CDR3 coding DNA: TGTGCCAGCAGTGTTGACAGGGGGCTCGGCTACACCTTC. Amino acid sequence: CASSVDRGLGYTF.

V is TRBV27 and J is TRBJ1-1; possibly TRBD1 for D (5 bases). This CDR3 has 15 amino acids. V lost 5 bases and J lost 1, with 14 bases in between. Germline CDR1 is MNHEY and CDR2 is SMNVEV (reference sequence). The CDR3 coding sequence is TGTGCCAGCAGTCCCCTTCGGGGGACGAACACTGAAGCTTTCTTT. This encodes CASSPLRGTNTEAFF.

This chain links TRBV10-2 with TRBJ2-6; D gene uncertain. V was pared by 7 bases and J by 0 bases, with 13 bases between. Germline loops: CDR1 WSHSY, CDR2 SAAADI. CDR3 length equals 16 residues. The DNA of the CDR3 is TGCGCCAGCACCTTGGGCTTGTACTCTGGGGCCAACGTCCTGACTTTC. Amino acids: CASTLGLYSGANVLTF.

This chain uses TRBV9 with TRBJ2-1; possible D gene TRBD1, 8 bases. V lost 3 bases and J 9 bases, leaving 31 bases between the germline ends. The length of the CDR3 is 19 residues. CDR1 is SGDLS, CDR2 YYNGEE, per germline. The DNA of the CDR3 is TGTGCCAGCAGCGCAGCAGGGGGCACCTCCGCGCGGGAGACGGTTGAGCAGTTCTTC. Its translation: CASSAAGGTSARETVEQFF.

The CDR3 region has the DNA TGTGCCAGCAGCTTATTACGGACAGCCCTGGATTCCTACGAGCAGTACTTC. Its translation: CASSLLRTALDSYEQYF. This chain links TRBV11-2 with TRBJ2-7, with a weak D call TRBD1 (6 bases). This CDR3 spans 17 amino acids. Germline CDR1 reads SGHAT; CDR2 reads FQNNGV. Deletions cut 2 bases from V and 1 base from J, with 18 bases between.

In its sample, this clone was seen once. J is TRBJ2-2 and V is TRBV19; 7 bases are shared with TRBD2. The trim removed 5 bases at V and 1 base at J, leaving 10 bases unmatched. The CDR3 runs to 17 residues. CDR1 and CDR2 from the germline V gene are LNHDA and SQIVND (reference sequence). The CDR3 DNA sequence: TGTGCCAGTAGTGCGAGGCGAGCTAGCGGGAACACCGGGGAGCTGTTTTTT. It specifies CASSARRASGNTGELFF.

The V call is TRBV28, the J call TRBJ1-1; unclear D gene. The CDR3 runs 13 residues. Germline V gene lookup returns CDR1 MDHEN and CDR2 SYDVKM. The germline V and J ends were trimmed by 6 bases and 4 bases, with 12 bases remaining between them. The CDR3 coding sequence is TGTGCCAGCAGGGAACAGTTTCCCACTGAAGCTTTCTTT. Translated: CASREQFPTEAFF.

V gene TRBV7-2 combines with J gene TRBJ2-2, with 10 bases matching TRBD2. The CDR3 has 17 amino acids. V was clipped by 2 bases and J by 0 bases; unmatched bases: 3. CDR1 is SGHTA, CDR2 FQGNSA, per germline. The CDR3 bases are TGTGCCAGCAGCTTAAACAGCGGGGGGGCGAACACCGGGGAGCTGTTTTTT. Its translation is CASSLNSGGANTGELFF. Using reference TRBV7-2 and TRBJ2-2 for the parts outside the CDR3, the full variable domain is GAGVSQSPSNKVTEKGKDVELRCDPISGHTALYWYRQSLGQGLEFLIYFQGNSAPDKSGLPSDRFSAERTGGSVSTLTIQRTQQEDSAVYLCASSLNSGGANTGELFFGEGSRLTVL.

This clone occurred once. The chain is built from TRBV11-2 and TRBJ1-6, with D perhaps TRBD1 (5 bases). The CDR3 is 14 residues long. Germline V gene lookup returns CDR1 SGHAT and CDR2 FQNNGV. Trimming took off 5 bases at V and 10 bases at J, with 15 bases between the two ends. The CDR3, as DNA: TGTGCCAGCAGCCGGCAGGGTAGTCAATCACCCCTCCACTTT. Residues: CASSRQGSQSPLHF.

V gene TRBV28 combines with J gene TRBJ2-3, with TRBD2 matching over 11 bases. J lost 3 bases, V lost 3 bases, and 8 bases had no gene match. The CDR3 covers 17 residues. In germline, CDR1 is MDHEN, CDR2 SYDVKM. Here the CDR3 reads CASSFNRGLAETDTQYF. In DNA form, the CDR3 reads TGTGCCAGCAGTTTCAACCGGGGACTAGCGGAAACAGATACGCAGTATTTT. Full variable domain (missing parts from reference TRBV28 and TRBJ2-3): DVKVTQSSRYLVKRTGEKVFLECVQDMDHENMFWYRQDPGLGLRLIYFSYDVKMKEKGDIPEGYSVSREKKERFSLILESASTNQTSMYLCASSFNRGLAETDTQYFGPGTRLTVL.

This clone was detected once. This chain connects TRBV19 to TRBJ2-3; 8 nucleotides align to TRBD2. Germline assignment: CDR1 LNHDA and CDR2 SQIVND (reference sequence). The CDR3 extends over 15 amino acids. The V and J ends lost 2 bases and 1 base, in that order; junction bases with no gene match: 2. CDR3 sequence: CASSISGGRTDTQYF. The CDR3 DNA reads TGTGCCAGTAGTATAAGCGGGGGCCGCACAGATACGCAGTATTTT.